The T cell receptor (beta chain) described here comes from a study of neurological immune-mediated disorders. Germline loops: CDR1 GTSNPN, CDR2 SVGIG (reference sequence). This CDR3 contains 13 residues. Trimming pared 5 bases from V and 3 bases from J, leaving 12 bases between. This clonotype was counted only a few times. Its specificity is not known. Points from the study as a whole: HTLV-1-associated myelopathy displayed the greatest TCR clonal expansion, and multiple sclerosis exhibited the smallest, lower than that of healthy controls. None of the CDR3 amino acid sequences of expanded clones recurred across subjects, suggesting private repertoires in all groups.

5'RACE with 10-nucleotide random UMIs generated the cDNA. TCRdb called the 5' RACE reads again in MiXCR, with one record for every CDR3 protein. This table holds 20,000 to 30,000 distinct CDR3 sequences, about 13% found once. The V and J genes are TRBV30 and TRBJ2-3; the D gene is possibly TRBD2 (6 bases). Sequencing was performed on PBMCs. The TCR sequence derives from a woman aged 55-70 years with HTLV-1-associated myelopathy (HAM/TSP). The CDR3 spells CAWGRMTTDTQYF. CDR3 coding DNA: TGTGCCTGGGGGAGGATGACAACAGATACGCAGTATTTT.